Listed below are T cell receptor beta chains from one sample, sequenced in a study of CD8+ T cells in alopecia areata. Produced via immunoSEQ multiplex PCR; TCRdb's table is partial and in-frame only. The profile shows about 140,000 clones, approximately 90% of them singletons. Sequencing used CD8+ T cells sorted from blood, obtained at week 4, from a patient treated with tofacitinib. The origin of the receptors is a human donor with alopecia areata. The CDR3 runs from the conserved cysteine through the conserved F or W. The D gene is left open where the match is weak. Size is omitted from some rows. Given values are once, few, many or a class for expanded clones.

-	TRBV2	TRBJ2-2	-	CASSVNTGELFF	TGTGCCAGCAGTGTTAACACCGGGGAGCTGTTTTTT
-	TRBV27	TRBJ2-3	TRBD2	CASSLSLGLAESYTDTQYF	TGTGCCAGCAGTTTATCCCTGGGACTAGCGGAATCTTACACAGATACGCAGTATTTT
-	TRBV29-1	TRBJ2-7	-	CSVQGDSYEQYF	TGCAGCGTTCAGGGTGACTCCTACGAGCAGTACTTC
-	TRBV29-1	TRBJ1-3	-	CSALGGDSGNTIYF	TGCAGCGCTCTTGGGGGGGATTCTGGAAACACCATATATTTT
-	TRBV29-1	TRBJ1-1	-	CSVAGGSISWLGAFF	TGCAGCGTTGCCGGGGGCTCAATATCGTGGCTTGGAGCTTTCTTT
once	TRBV2	TRBJ2-2	TRBD1	CASEGQAQLNTGELFF	TGTGCCAGCGAAGGACAGGCCCAATTAAACACCGGGGAGCTGTTTTTT
-	TRBV7-9	TRBJ2-5	-	CASSFLGAQETQYF	TGTGCCAGCAGCTTCTTGGGGGCCCAAGAGACCCAGTACTTC
-	TRBV15	TRBJ2-1	-	CATSMAGSYNEQFF	TGTGCCACCAGCATGGCGGGGTCCTACAATGAGCAGTTCTTC
-	TRBV9	TRBJ2-5	TRBD2	CASSGREGHETQYF	TGTGCCAGCAGCGGGCGGGAGGGCCACGAGACCCAGTACTTC
-	TRBV29-1	TRBJ2-7	TRBD2	CSVALAGASYEQYF	TGCAGCGTTGCACTAGCGGGGGCCTCCTACGAGCAGTACTTC
-	TRBV5-4	TRBJ2-7	TRBD2	CASSFETSGLYEQYF	TGTGCCAGCAGCTTTGAGACTAGCGGACTCTACGAGCAGTACTTC
-	TRBV7-6	TRBJ1-4	-	CASSRGGAGEKLFF	TGTGCCAGCAGCCGGGGGGGCGCGGGTGAAAAACTGTTTTTT
-	TRBV4-1	TRBJ1-1	-	CASSQVGSWTEAFF	TGCGCCAGCAGCCAGGTGGGGAGCTGGACTGAAGCTTTCTTT